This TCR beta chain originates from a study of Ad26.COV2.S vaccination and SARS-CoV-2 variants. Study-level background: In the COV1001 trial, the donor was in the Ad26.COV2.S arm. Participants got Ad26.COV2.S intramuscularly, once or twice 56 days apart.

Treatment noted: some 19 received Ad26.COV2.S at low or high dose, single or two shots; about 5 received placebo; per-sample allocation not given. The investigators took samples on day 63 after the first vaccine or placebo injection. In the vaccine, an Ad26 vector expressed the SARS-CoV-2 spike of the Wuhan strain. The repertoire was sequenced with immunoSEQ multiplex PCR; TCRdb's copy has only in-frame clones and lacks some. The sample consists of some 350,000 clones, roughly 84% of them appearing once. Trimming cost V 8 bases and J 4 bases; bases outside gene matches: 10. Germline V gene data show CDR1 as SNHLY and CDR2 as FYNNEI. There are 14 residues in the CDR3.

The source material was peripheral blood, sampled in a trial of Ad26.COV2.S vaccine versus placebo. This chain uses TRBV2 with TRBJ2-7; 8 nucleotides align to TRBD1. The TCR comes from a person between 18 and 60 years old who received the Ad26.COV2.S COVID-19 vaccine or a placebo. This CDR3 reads CASPPQGASYEQYF. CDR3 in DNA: TGTGCCAGCCCTCCTCAGGGGGCCTCTTACGAGCAGTACTTC.